Shown below are 5 T cell receptor beta chains from a single sample sequenced in a study of OX40 agonist ivuxolimab in advanced cancers. TCRdb keeps only in-frame clones here, not all; method: immunoSEQ multiplex PCR. In the table there are 80,000 to 85,000 clones, about 81% of which are singletons. The material sequenced was CD4+ or CD8+ T cells sorted from blood, taken in a trial of the OX40 agonist ivuxolimab. These receptors were taken from an adult with an advanced solid tumor such as melanoma, head and neck, liver or kidney cancer.

This chain joins TRBV27 and TRBJ2-5, with 7 bases matching TRBD2. This CDR3 has 15 residues. Trimming cost V 7 bases and J 1 base; bases outside gene matches: 9. Germline assignment: CDR1 MNHEY and CDR2 SMNVEV (reference sequence). CDR3 sequence (DNA): TGTGCCAGCAACGGGCACGGGGGGATCCAAGAGACCCAGTACTTC. Translation gives CASNGHGGIQETQYF.

The CDR3: CASSYSAEIYGYTF. DNA of the CDR3: TGTGCCAGCAGTTACTCCGCAGAGATCTATGGCTACACCTTC. This chain links TRBV6-6 with TRBJ1-2; D gene unclear. V dropped 0 bases and J dropped 4 bases, with 9 bases sitting between them. The CDR3 contains 14 residues. The germline V gene has CDR1 MNHNY and CDR2 SVGAGI (reference sequence).

The chain couples TRBV6-1 to TRBJ1-5, with D maybe TRBD1 (6 bases). V was cut by 7 bases and J by 7 bases, with 20 bases left in between. CDR1 and CDR2 from the germline V gene are MNHNS and SASEGT. CDR3 length: 15 residues. The CDR3 coding sequence is TGTGCCAGCATCACAAGCTGGGGGGCTGCACAGCCCCAGCATTTT. Its protein is CASITSWGAAQPQHF.

This chain uses TRBV27 with TRBJ2-1; D is possibly TRBD2 (5 bases). V shed 6 bases and J shed 0 bases, with 9 bases lying between them. The germline gives CDR1 MNHEY, CDR2 SMNVEV (reference sequence). CDR3 size: 14 residues. The CDR3 loop is CASRVGSSYNEQFF. CDR3 nucleotide sequence: TGTGCCAGCAGGGTGGGGAGCTCCTACAATGAGCAGTTCTTC.

J is TRBJ2-7 and V is TRBV19; D gene ambiguous. Looked up from germline, CDR1 is LNHDA and CDR2 is SQIVND (reference sequence). Trimming stripped 4 bases from V and 3 bases from J, with 4 bases between. This CDR3 has 11 residues. The CDR3: CASSTLYEQYF. For the CDR3, the DNA is TGTGCCAGTAGTACCCTCTACGAGCAGTACTTC.